The present entry profiles one T cell receptor (beta chain) with its context. CDR3 length: 14 amino acids. CDR1 MNHNS and CDR2 SASEGT come from the germline V gene. V lost 6 bases and J 6 bases, leaving 17 bases between the germline ends. The source of the sample is a study of blood T cell repertoires in COVID-19. Study context: T cells, B-cell-depleted T cells, or PBMCs supplied cDNA or gDNA.

Original methodology: Estimates of nucleated cell counts were drawn from the amplification of reference gene primers. Only in-frame clones appear in the TCRdb table, and some are missing; sequencing was by immunoSEQ multiplex PCR. V and J calls and clone size follow that table, whereas D and trimming were derived from the DNA. Of around 140,000 clones in the sample, 88% were seen once. The chain couples TRBV6-1 to TRBJ1-2; D perhaps matches TRBD1 (5 bases). Sequenced material: peripheral blood. The TCR sequence derives from a man between 65 and 85 years old with acute or convalescent COVID-19. The CDR3 loop reads CASSPSQGSDGYTF. As DNA, the CDR3 is TGTGCCAGCAGCCCCTCCCAGGGTTCTGATGGCTACACCTTC.